This paragraph covers one T cell receptor (beta chain) sequence. CDR1 is SQVTM, CDR2 ANQGSEA, per germline. The V gene lost 6 bases and the J gene lost 2 bases, with 14 bases spanning the gap. This CDR3 has 13 amino acids. This specimen comes from a study of shared T cell receptors in the human thymus. Clones were read by immunoSEQ multiplex PCR, and TCRdb kept only the in-frame ones, dropping some. In the table there are hundreds of thousands of clones, approximately 80% of which are singletons. These data were also filed under a second study, of human thymus T cells. As that study records: Thymus specimens were resections from corrective heart surgery. Thymic and blood repertoires seemed to favor certain V and J genes.

The chain joins TRBV29-1 to TRBJ2-7; possibly TRBD1 for D (6 bases). Sequencing input: thymocytes. The receptor comes from a boy younger than two with a congenital heart defect. The CDR3 loop is CSVPTGEPYEQYF. CDR3 sequence (DNA): TGCAGCGTCCCGACAGGCGAGCCCTACGAGCAGTACTTC.